Listed below are T cell receptor beta chains from one sample, sequenced in a study of T cells in Graves' hyperthyroidism and ophthalmopathy. TCRdb passed the multiplex PCR reads through MiXCR, listing each CDR3 protein once. The sample carries around 700,000 distinct CDR3 sequences, roughly a third recorded once. Material: blood. These receptors all stem from a woman in her forties with Graves' hyperthyroidism. CDR3s include the opening cysteine and the closing phenylalanine or tryptophan. The D gene is left open where the match is weak. Some rows have no size entry. The others give once, few or many, or a class for an expanded clone.

v_gene	j_gene	abundance	d_gene	CDR3nt	CDR3aa
TRBV20-1	TRBJ2-6	few	NA	TGCAGTGCTAGAACTAACTCTGGGGCCAACGTCCTGACTTTC	CSARTNSGANVLTF
TRBV7-2	TRBJ1-6	NA	NA	TGTGCCAGCAGCCCGGACTTGAGCTCCTATAATTCACCCCTCCACTTT	CASSPDLSSYNSPLHF
TRBV29-1	TRBJ2-7	NA	NA	TGCAGCGTGACAACTAGCCGTGCCTACGAGCAGTACTTC	CSVTTSRAYEQYF
TRBV7-8	TRBJ1-3	many	NA	TGTGCCAGCAGCCCCGGACGGGCTGCGGGAAACACCATATATTTT	CASSPGRAAGNTIYF
TRBV11-1	TRBJ2-7	NA	NA	TGTGCCAGCTCACCAGGCGGGATCAACTACGAGCAGTACTTC	CASSPGGINYEQYF
TRBV10-1	TRBJ2-2	NA	NA	TGCGCCAGCAGCCAAGATGGGCGGCTGCCGACCGGGGAGCTGTTTTTT	CASSQDGRLPTGELFF
TRBV4-3	TRBJ1-3	few	NA	TGCGCCAGCAGCCAAGAGGAGGGGTACACCATATATTTT	CASSQEEGYTIYF
TRBV7-9	TRBJ1-2	few	NA	TGTGCCAGCAGTCGGGACCTGGGGTATGGCTACACCTTC	CASSRDLGYGYTF
TRBV6-6	TRBJ2-5	NA	NA	TGTGCCAGCAGTAAGACGTACCAAGAGACCCAGTACTTC	CASSKTYQETQYF
TRBV20-1	TRBJ2-5	NA	NA	TGCAGTGCTATGGGGCGAGAGGAGACCCAGTACTTC	CSAMGREETQYF
TRBV6-5	TRBJ1-1	many	NA	TGTGCCAGCAGTTACTTCGCCTCGAACACTGAAGCTTTCTTT	CASSYFASNTEAFF
TRBV10-3	TRBJ1-2	few	NA	TGTGCCAGCAGTGCGACAGGAGACTATGGCTACACCTTC	CASSATGDYGYTF
TRBV7-9	TRBJ2-7	few	NA	TGCGCCAGCAGCCAACAAAGGGGGGGTTCCTACGAGCAGTACTTC	CASSQQRGGSYEQYF
TRBV2	TRBJ2-7	NA	TRBD2	TGTGCCAGCACTGGTAGCGGGGGGGGTTCCATGATCTACGAGCAGTACTTC	CASTGSGGGSMIYEQYF
TRBV4-3	TRBJ2-5	NA	TRBD2	TGCGCCAGCAGCCCTAACGAGGGCGGGGGGGCTCGAGAGACCCAGTACTTC	CASSPNEGGGARETQYF
TRBV10-3	TRBJ2-7	NA	NA	TGTGCCAGCAGTGAAGCCTCGAGCTCCTACGAGCAGTACTTC	CASSEASSSYEQYF
TRBV15	TRBJ2-7	NA	NA	TGTGCCACCAGCCGGCAGGGTAGCTACGAGCAGTACTTC	CATSRQGSYEQYF
TRBV20-1	TRBJ2-7	few	TRBD2	TGCAGTGCTAGAGATGGGCCGGGGGGGACCTTCTACGAGCAGTACTTC	CSARDGPGGTFYEQYF
TRBV29-1	TRBJ1-2	many	NA	TGCAGCGTTTTACTCAGGGCCAACTATGGCTACACCTTC	CSVLLRANYGYTF
TRBV4-3	TRBJ1-5	NA	NA	TGCGCCAGCAGCCAAGCCCTTGGGCGGCCCCAGCATTTT	CASSQALGRPQHF
TRBV5-8	TRBJ1-4	NA	TRBD1	TGTGCCAGCACCCTGGGACAGAGAAATGAAAAACTGTCTTTT	CASTLGQRNEKLSF
TRBV7-3	TRBJ1-1	NA	NA	TGTGCCAGCAGCTTACATTTCGCAGAGAGCACTGAAGCTTTCTTC	CASSLHFAESTEAFF
TRBV20-1	TRBJ1-2	many	NA	TGCAGTGCTAGAGATAAGATCACAGGGTATGGCTACACCTTC	CSARDKITGYGYTF
TRBV19	TRBJ1-1	many	NA	TGTGCCAGTAGTCCCCCGACAGCCAACACTGAAGCTTTCTTT	CASSPPTANTEAFF
TRBV24-1	TRBJ1-1	many	TRBD1	TGTGCCACCAGTAGACAGGGCACTGAAGCTTTCTTT	CATSRQGTEAFF
TRBV12-3/TRBV12-4	TRBJ1-4	few	TRBD1	TGTGCCAGCGTACAGGGGGCGACTAATGAAAAACTGTTTTTT	CASVQGATNEKLFF
TRBV19	TRBJ1-2	NA	TRBD1	TGTGCCAGTAGTAGAGGGACAGCGGTCATCCCCGACTATGGCTACACCTTC	CASSRGTAVIPDYGYTF
TRBV2	TRBJ2-3	many	NA	TGTGCCAGCAGGGGAAGCACAGATACGCAGTATTTT	CASRGSTDTQYF
TRBV2	TRBJ1-1	NA	TRBD1	TGTGCCAGCACTATCGACAGGGTGAACACTGAAGCTTTCTTT	CASTIDRVNTEAFF
TRBV6-5	TRBJ1-2	few	NA	TGTGCCAGCAGTTACTCGACTAGCGTTGGCTACACCTTC	CASSYSTSVGYTF
TRBV19	TRBJ1-2	NA	NA	TGTGCCAGTAACCCAAACCCGATTAACTATGGCTACACCTTC	CASNPNPINYGYTF
TRBV20-1	TRBJ2-7	many	TRBD1	TGCAGTGCCAACCACCCGGGACAGGGGCACGAGCAGTACTTC	CSANHPGQGHEQYF
TRBV9	TRBJ2-2	NA	TRBD2	TGTGCCAGCAGCGTACAGCGGGAGGGGGCGGGCGCCGGGGAGCTGTTTTTT	CASSVQREGAGAGELFF
TRBV9	TRBJ1-3	NA	NA	TGTGCCGGCGGATTAGTTGGTGGAAACACCATATATTTT	CAGGLVGGNTIYF
TRBV12-3/TRBV12-4	TRBJ1-5	NA	NA	TGTGCCAGCAGATCCGGCACGGGCGATCCCCAGCATTTT	CASRSGTGDPQHF
TRBV10-3	TRBJ1-2	many	NA	TGTGCCATCAGTGGCGGGCCGCATCTCTATGGCTACACCTTC	CAISGGPHLYGYTF
TRBV3-1	TRBJ2-7	NA	TRBD1	TGTGCCAGCAGCCAAGCCGCAGGGGGCCTCTCCTACGAGCAGTACTTC	CASSQAAGGLSYEQYF
TRBV9	TRBJ1-3	few	TRBD1	TGTGCCAGCAGCGTAAATACAGGGGGTGCCTCTGGAAACACCATATATTTT	CASSVNTGGASGNTIYF
TRBV19	TRBJ2-2	few	TRBD1	TGCGCCAGCATCATAGACAGGGGCCGCGGGCCCGAGCTGTTTTTT	CASIIDRGRGPELFF
TRBV2	TRBJ1-5	few	TRBD1	TGTGCCAGCAGTAAGTCAGGGGGAAGTCAGCCCCAGCATTTT	CASSKSGGSQPQHF
TRBV12-3/TRBV12-4	TRBJ1-1	many	NA	TGTGCCAGCAGTTTTTACGCTGAAGCTTTCTTT	CASSFYAEAFF
TRBV7-9	TRBJ2-5	many	TRBD1	TGTGCCAGCAGCCATAGGTCAGGGGGCGAGACCCAGTACTTC	CASSHRSGGETQYF
TRBV7-9	TRBJ2-7	NA	TRBD2	TGTGCCAGCAGCGGGCCAGGGGGCGGGACTAGCGGCAATTACGAGCAGTACTTC	CASSGPGGGTSGNYEQYF
TRBV10-3	TRBJ1-2	many	NA	TGTGCCATCAACGGCTACACCTTC	CAINGYTF
TRBV10-3	TRBJ2-3	NA	TRBD2	TGTGCCATGGGGGGGAACACAAATACGCAGTATTTT	CAMGGNTNTQYF
TRBV12-3/TRBV12-4	TRBJ1-2	NA	NA	TGTGCCAGCAACGGACTAGGGAAGGGCTACACCTTC	CASNGLGKGYTF
TRBV10-1	TRBJ1-2	many	NA	TGCGCCAGCAGTGAGTTTGAAAGCGGGGGCTACACCTTC	CASSEFESGGYTF
TRBV15	TRBJ2-5	many	TRBD2	TGTGCCACCAGCAGAGATCTCGACGTCATCGGACTAGCGGGAGGAGAGACCCAGTACTTC	CATSRDLDVIGLAGGETQYF
TRBV7-8	TRBJ2-5	few	NA	TGTGCCAGCAGTAACCCGGGACTCACTCCGGACGAGACCCAGTACTTC	CASSNPGLTPDETQYF
TRBV15	TRBJ1-2	many	NA	TGTGCCACCAGCAGTGACCTCTTCGGGGGGATAGGAGGCTACACCTTC	CATSSDLFGGIGGYTF
TRBV11-2	TRBJ2-2	NA	NA	TGTGCCAGCAGCGCCGAAAGCGCCGCCACCACCGGGGAGCTGTTTTTT	CASSAESAATTGELFF
TRBV29-1	TRBJ2-7	NA	NA	TGCAGCTCGGTTGGGGACGGACGCTACGAGCAGTACTTC	CSSVGDGRYEQYF
TRBV7-3	TRBJ2-7	NA	NA	TGCGCCAGCAGCCAAGATTATGGGGCCCGCGAGCAGTACTTC	CASSQDYGAREQYF
TRBV27	TRBJ1-2	NA	NA	TGTGCCAGCAGCCCGAAGGGCCCTAACTATGGCTACACCTTC	CASSPKGPNYGYTF
TRBV2	TRBJ2-7	few	NA	TGTGCCAGCAGTGAAGGGACTACACAGAACGAGCAGTACTTC	CASSEGTTQNEQYF
TRBV10-1	TRBJ1-2	once	NA	TGCGCCAGCAGTGAGACGGGACCTCCTTATGGCTACACCTTC	CASSETGPPYGYTF
TRBV7-9	TRBJ1-1	once	TRBD1	TGCGCCAGCAGCCAAGGAGTCAGGGGGTTCCTGAACACTGAAGCTTTCTTT	CASSQGVRGFLNTEAFF
TRBV7-9	TRBJ1-5	many	NA	TGTGCCAGCAGCTCAGGGGTGAATCAGCCCCAGCATTTT	CASSSGVNQPQHF
TRBV6-1	TRBJ1-4	NA	NA	TGTGCCAGCAGGCCCCAGGGTTTGGAAAAACTGTTTTTT	CASRPQGLEKLFF